A selection of T cell receptor beta chains follows, all from one sample in a study of glioma-infiltrating T cells. TCRdb re-called the multiplex PCR reads with MiXCR, one entry per CDR3 protein. The repertoire holds around 93,000 distinct CDR3 sequences, with about 37% as singletons. Input material: glioma tissue, nonneoplastic brain tissue, or PBMCs (not recorded which). The receptor set was obtained from a human donor with low-grade glioma or glioblastoma, undergoing nonglioma brain surgery, or in good health (not recorded which). CDR3s include the opening cysteine and the closing phenylalanine or tryptophan. A D gene is named only where the DNA matches it firmly. Clone size is not always given. Where it is, it says once, few, many or a class for expanded clones.

J gene,clone size,D gene,V gene,CDR3 protein,CDR3 DNA
TRBJ2-5,many,.,TRBV7-3,CARRQEETQYF,TGTGCCAGGAGACAAGAAGAGACCCAGTACTTC
TRBJ2-5,medium-sized,.,TRBV19,CASSPDFQETQYF,TGTGCCAGTAGTCCAGACTTTCAAGAGACCCAGTACTTC
TRBJ1-1,many,.,TRBV29-1,CSVAYGLWAFF,TGCAGCGTTGCGTATGGCCTCTGGGCTTTCTTT
TRBJ2-1,many,TRBD2,TRBV7-9,CASSRVGLAGDNEQFF,TGTGCCAGCAGCCGAGTGGGACTAGCGGGAGACAATGAGCAGTTCTTC
TRBJ2-1,.,.,TRBV6-4,CASSAPPPANEQFF,TGTGCCAGTTCTGCCCCCCCCCCAGCTAATGAGCAGTTCTTC
TRBJ2-4,.,TRBD1,TRBV28,CASSVGTGYIQYF,TGTGCCAGCAGTGTCGGGACAGGCTACATTCAGTACTTC
TRBJ1-2,many,.,TRBV28,CASSPNQDRNYGYTF,TGTGCCAGCAGCCCGAACCAGGACAGAAACTATGGCTACACCTTC
TRBJ1-4,many,TRBD1,TRBV7-9,CAGRQGLNEKLFF,TGTGCCGGTAGACAGGGGTTAAATGAAAAACTGTTTTTT
TRBJ2-3,many,TRBD1,TRBV20-1,CSASRTTGFSTDTQYF,TGCAGTGCTAGTCGTACGACAGGGTTTAGCACAGATACGCAGTATTTT
TRBJ2-7,.,TRBD1,TRBV7-8,CASSFSGQGAFYEQYF,TGTGCCAGCAGCTTCTCGGGACAGGGGGCTTTCTACGAGCAGTACTTC
TRBJ2-7,many,.,TRBV6-6,CASSYGGGAYEQYF,TGTGCCAGCAGTTACGGAGGGGGCGCCTACGAGCAGTACTTC
TRBJ2-5,.,TRBD2,TRBV4-1,CASSQVGLAAGLEETQYF,TGCGCCAGCAGCCAAGTCGGACTAGCGGCGGGGCTTGAAGAGACCCAGTACTTC
TRBJ2-3,many,TRBD1,TRBV24-1,CATGQGADTQYF,TGTGCCACTGGACAGGGGGCAGATACGCAGTATTTT
TRBJ1-1,many,.,TRBV7-6,CASSALPGQNTEAFF,TGTGCCAGCAGCGCACTTCCGGGACAGAACACTGAAGCTTTCTTT
TRBJ2-3,many,.,TRBV3-1,CASSQSAPGRGDTQYF,TGTGCCAGCAGCCAAAGTGCTCCGGGACGGGGAGATACGCAGTATTTT
TRBJ2-1,.,.,TRBV4-3,CASGQDLASGGNEQFF,TGCGCCAGCGGCCAAGATTTGGCCAGCGGTGGGAATGAGCAGTTCTTC
TRBJ2-2,.,.,TRBV7-3,CASSNSRWSGGELFF,TGTGCCAGCAGCAACTCTCGTTGGTCCGGCGGGGAGCTGTTTTTT
TRBJ2-1,many,.,TRBV11-3,CASSLNWSPYNEQFF,TGTGCCAGCAGCTTAAACTGGAGTCCCTACAATGAGCAGTTCTTC
TRBJ2-7,.,.,TRBV6-1,CASRASEGTREQYF,TGTGCCAGCAGGGCTAGCGAGGGGACGCGCGAGCAGTACTTC
TRBJ2-7,.,TRBD2,TRBV20-1,CSASPRAGGFGEQYF,TGCAGTGCTAGTCCCCGAGCGGGAGGGTTTGGCGAGCAGTACTTC
TRBJ2-2,many,.,TRBV20-1,CSARVLDTGELFF,TGCAGTGCTAGAGTCCTGGACACCGGGGAGCTGTTTTTT
TRBJ2-7,.,TRBD2,TRBV7-2,CAGSLGVGLAGRSIYYEQYF,TGTGCCGGCAGCTTAGGGGTGGGGCTAGCGGGGAGATCAATTTACTACGAGCAGTACTTC
TRBJ1-6,many,.,TRBV19,CASSNLQGTLNSPLHF,TGTGCCAGTAGTAACTTGCAGGGGACTCTGAATTCACCCCTCCACTTT
TRBJ2-7,.,TRBD2,TRBV12-3/TRBV12-4,CASSKSGSKDEQYF,TGTGCCAGCAGCAAGAGCGGGAGCAAGGACGAGCAGTACTTC
TRBJ1-4,many,.,TRBV4-1,CASSQRSGETNEKLFF,TGCGCCAGCAGCCAACGATCAGGGGAAACTAATGAAAAACTGTTTTTT
TRBJ2-7,.,TRBD1,TRBV20-1,CSALFPGQGHEQYF,TGCAGTGCCCTATTTCCGGGACAGGGCCACGAGCAGTACTTC
TRBJ2-5,many,TRBD2,TRBV6-6,CASSYPGLAGGPSETQYF,TGTGCCAGCAGTTACCCGGGACTAGCGGGAGGGCCGTCAGAGACCCAGTACTTC
TRBJ2-6,few,.,TRBV10-2,CASSDVGASGANVLTF,TGCGCCAGCAGTGACGTGGGGGCCAGCGGGGCCAACGTCCTGACTTTC
TRBJ2-6,.,.,TRBV28,CASNKQGTKANVLTF,TGTGCCAGCAATAAACAGGGTACTAAGGCCAACGTACTGACTTTC
TRBJ1-1,many,.,TRBV7-8,CASSLGGGPSEAFF,TGTGCCAGCAGCTTAGGTGGAGGGCCTTCTGAAGCTTTCTTT
TRBJ1-1,.,.,TRBV20-1,CSARDVQGPNTGAFF,TGCAGTGCTAGAGATGTTCAAGGACCGAACACTGGAGCTTTCTTT
TRBJ1-2,.,.,TRBV6-9,CASGYQGHGTTNYGYTF,TGTGCCAGCGGTTATCAGGGACATGGAACGACTAACTATGGCTACACCTTC
TRBJ2-5,.,TRBD1,TRBV29-1,CSVRDRDWETQYF,TGCAGCGTTAGGGACAGGGACTGGGAGACCCAGTACTTC
TRBJ1-3,many,.,TRBV14,CASSPVGRNTIYF,TGTGCCAGCAGCCCAGTCGGGAGAAACACCATATATTTT
TRBJ2-7,many,.,TRBV12-5,CASGLGADATYEQYF,TGTGCTAGTGGTTTGGGGGCGGACGCAACCTACGAGCAGTACTTC
TRBJ2-1,.,TRBD1,TRBV5-1,CASNPSGTGVNEQFF,TGCGCCAGCAATCCCTCCGGGACAGGGGTCAATGAGCAGTTCTTC
TRBJ1-5,.,.,TRBV5-5,CASSLDRENQPQHF,TGTGCCAGCAGCTTGGACAGGGAGAATCAGCCCCAGCATTTT
TRBJ2-2,once,.,TRBV6-2/TRBV6-3,CASSWSGNTGELSF,TGTGCCAGCAGTTGGAGCGGGAACACAGGGGAGCTGTCTTTT
TRBJ2-7,many,.,TRBV5-1,CASSLVGGPYEQYF,TGCGCCAGCAGCTTGGTCGGGGGGCCCTACGAGCAGTACTTC
TRBJ2-6,many,.,TRBV20-1,CSASPKTGAGANVLTF,TGCAGTGCTAGCCCTAAGACGGGGGCTGGGGCCAACGTCCTGACTTTC
TRBJ2-5,.,.,TRBV11-2,CASSLDGWGVRYQETKYF,TGTGCCAGCAGCTTAGATGGTTGGGGGGTAAGGTACCAAGAGACCAAGTACTTC
TRBJ1-1,.,.,TRBV6-2/TRBV6-3,CASRIGREVGEAFF,TGTGCCAGCAGAATTGGCAGGGAAGTTGGTGAAGCTTTCTTT
TRBJ2-3,.,TRBD2,TRBV7-3,CASSPTGGGAADTQYF,TGTGCCAGCAGCCCTACCGGCGGGGGGGCCGCAGATACGCAGTATTTT
TRBJ2-7,.,TRBD1,TRBV28,CASTPGTGMDEQYF,TGTGCCAGCACACCCGGGACAGGGATGGACGAGCAGTACTTC
TRBJ1-5,.,TRBD1,TRBV15,CATSRTGTVRNQPQHF,TGTGCCACCAGCAGAACCGGGACAGTTAGAAATCAGCCCCAGCATTTT
TRBJ2-5,.,.,TRBV20-1,CSDRRGAETQYF,TGCAGTGATAGGAGAGGAGCTGAGACCCAGTACTTC
TRBJ2-5,.,TRBD2,TRBV27,CASSLRPPLAGEMMETQYF,TGTGCCAGCAGTTTGCGGCCGCCGTTAGCGGGGGAGATGATGGAGACCCAGTACTTC